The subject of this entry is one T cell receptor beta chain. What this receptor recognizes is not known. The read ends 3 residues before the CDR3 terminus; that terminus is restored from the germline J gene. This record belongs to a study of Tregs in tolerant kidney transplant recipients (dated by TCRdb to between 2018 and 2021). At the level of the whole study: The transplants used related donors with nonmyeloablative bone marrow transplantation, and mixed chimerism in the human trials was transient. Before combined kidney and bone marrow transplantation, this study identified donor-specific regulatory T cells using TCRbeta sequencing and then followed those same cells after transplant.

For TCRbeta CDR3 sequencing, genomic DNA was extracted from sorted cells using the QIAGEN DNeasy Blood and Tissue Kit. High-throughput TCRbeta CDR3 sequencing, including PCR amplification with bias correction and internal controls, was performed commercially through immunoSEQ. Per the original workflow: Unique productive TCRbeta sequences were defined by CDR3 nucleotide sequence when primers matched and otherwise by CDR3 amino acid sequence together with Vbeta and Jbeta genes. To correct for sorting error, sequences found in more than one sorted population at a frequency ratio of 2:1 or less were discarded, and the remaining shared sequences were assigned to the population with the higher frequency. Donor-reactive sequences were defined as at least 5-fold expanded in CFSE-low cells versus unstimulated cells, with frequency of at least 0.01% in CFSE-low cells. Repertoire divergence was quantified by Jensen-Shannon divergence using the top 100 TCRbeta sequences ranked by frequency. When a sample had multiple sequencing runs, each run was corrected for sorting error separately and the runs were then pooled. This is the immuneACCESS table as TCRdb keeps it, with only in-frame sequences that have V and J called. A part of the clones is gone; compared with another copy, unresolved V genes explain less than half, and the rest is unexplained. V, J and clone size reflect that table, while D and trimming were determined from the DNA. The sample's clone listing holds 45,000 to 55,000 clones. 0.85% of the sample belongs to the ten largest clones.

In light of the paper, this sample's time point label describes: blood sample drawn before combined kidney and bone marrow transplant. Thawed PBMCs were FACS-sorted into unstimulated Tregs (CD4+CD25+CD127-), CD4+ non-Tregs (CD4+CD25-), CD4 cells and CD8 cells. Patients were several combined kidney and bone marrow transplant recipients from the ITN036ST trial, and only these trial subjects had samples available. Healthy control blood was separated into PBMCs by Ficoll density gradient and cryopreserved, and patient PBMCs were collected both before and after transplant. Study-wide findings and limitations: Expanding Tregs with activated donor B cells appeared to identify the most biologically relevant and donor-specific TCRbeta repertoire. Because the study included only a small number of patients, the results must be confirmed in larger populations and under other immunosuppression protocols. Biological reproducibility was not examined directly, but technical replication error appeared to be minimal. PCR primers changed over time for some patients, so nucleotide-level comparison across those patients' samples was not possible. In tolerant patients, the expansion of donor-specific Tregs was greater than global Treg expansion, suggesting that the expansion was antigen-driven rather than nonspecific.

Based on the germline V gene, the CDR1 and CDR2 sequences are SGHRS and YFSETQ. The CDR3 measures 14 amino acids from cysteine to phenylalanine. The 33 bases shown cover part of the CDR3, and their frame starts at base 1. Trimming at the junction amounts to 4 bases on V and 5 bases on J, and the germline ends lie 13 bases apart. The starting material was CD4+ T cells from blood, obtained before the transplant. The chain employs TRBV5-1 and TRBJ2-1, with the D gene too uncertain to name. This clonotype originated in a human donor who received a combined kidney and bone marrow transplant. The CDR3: CASSETLPNNEQFF. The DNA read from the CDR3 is TGCGCCAGCAGCGAGACTCTTCCAAACAATGAG.